This TCR beta chain was documented in a study of blood T cell dynamics during melanoma immunotherapy. Looking at the study overall: Patients with metastatic melanoma got pembrolizumab or nivolumab-ipilimumab as first-line care.

Described time point: week 3, after first cycle of checkpoint inhibitor. Germline V gene data show CDR1 as SSHAT and CDR2 as FNYEAQ (reference sequence). The CDR3 runs 13 residues. Trimming stripped 5 bases from V and 4 bases from J, with 9 bases between. This clone was recorded a few times. Data came from immunoSEQ multiplex PCR; TCRdb stores just in-frame clones and leaves some out. The data contain approximately 17,000 clones, 70% to 90% of them singletons. This rearrangement joins TRBV7-7 to TRBJ2-1; D is perhaps TRBD1 (5 bases). This clonotype was sampled from a human donor with melanoma. Sequencing used blood, obtained from a patient treated with checkpoint blockade. The CDR3 DNA reads TGTGCCAGCAGCCTGGACACATACAATGAGCAGTTCTTC. Residues: CASSLDTYNEQFF.